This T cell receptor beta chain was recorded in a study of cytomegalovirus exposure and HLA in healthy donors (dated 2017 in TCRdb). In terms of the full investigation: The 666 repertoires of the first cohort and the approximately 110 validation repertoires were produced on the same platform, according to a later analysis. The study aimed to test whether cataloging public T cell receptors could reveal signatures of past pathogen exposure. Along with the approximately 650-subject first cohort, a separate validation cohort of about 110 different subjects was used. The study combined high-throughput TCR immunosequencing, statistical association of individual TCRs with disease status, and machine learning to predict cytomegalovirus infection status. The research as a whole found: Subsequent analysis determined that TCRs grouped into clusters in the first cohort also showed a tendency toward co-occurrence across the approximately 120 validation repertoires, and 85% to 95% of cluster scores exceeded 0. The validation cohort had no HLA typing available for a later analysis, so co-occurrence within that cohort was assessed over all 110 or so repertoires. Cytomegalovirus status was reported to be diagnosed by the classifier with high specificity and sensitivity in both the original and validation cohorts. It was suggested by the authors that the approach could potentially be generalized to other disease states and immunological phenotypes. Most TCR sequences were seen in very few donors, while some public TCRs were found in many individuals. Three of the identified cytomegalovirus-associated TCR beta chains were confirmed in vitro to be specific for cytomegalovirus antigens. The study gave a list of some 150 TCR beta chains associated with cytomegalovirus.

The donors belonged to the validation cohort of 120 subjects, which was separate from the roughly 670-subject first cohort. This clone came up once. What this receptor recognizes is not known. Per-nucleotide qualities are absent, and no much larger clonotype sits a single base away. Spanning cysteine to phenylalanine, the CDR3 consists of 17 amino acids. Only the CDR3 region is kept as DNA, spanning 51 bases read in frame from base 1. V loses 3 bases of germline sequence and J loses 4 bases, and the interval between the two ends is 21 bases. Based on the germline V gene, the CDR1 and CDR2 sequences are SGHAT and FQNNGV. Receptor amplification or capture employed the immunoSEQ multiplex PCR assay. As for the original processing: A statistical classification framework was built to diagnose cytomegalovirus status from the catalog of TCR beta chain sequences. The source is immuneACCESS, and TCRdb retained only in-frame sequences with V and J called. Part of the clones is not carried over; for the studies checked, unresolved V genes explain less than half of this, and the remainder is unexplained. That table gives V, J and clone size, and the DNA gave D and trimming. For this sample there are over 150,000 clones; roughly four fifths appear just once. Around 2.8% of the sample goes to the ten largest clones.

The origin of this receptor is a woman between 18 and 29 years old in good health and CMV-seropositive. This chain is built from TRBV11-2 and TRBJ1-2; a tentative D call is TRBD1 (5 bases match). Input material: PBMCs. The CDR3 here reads CASSLSQKPTTGYGYTF. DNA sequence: TGTGCCAGCAGCTTGTCGCAGAAACCCACCACAGGCTATGGCTACACCTTC.